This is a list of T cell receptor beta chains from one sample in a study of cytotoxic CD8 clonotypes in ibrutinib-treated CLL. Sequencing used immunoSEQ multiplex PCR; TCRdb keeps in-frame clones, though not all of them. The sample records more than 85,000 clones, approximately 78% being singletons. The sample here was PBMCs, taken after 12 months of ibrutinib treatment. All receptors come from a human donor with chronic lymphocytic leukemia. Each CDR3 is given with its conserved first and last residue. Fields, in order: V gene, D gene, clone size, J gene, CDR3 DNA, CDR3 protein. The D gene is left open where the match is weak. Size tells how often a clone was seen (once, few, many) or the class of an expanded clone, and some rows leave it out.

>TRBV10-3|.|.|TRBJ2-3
TGTGCCATCAGTGGCGGGGTCTCTTCGGATACGCAGTATTTT
CAISGGVSSDTQYF
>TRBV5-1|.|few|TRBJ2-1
TGCGCCAGCAGCTTGGATGGGTCGGGTTCCGTCAATGAGCAGTTCTTC
CASSLDGSGSVNEQFF
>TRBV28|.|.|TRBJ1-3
TGTGCCAGCAGTTTATCCCTGGAGGGGGTAGCCATATATTTT
CASSLSLEGVAIYF
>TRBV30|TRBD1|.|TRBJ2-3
TGTGCCTGGAGTCTCCAGGGGGCGGCGGATACGCAGTATTTT
CAWSLQGAADTQYF
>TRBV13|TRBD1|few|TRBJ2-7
TGTGCCAGCAGCCGGAACAGGGGGATGAGCGAGCAGTACTTC
CASSRNRGMSEQYF
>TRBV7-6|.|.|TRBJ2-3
TGTGCCAGCAGCTTGCCCCAAGGGGGGGCCACAGATACGCAGTATTTT
CASSLPQGGATDTQYF
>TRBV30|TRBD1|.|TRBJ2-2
TGTGCCTCACTACAGGGGGCTGGTGGCACCGGGGAGCTGTTTTTT
CASLQGAGGTGELFF
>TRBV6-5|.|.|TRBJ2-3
TGTGCCAGCAGTTACGCTATTACCGCAGCAGATACGCAGTATTTT
CASSYAITAADTQYF
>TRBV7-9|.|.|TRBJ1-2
TGTGCCAGCAGCCCCGGGTCAAGGGGACGGGGGGTCTATGGCTACACCTTC
CASSPGSRGRGVYGYTF
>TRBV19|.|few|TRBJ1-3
TGTGCCAGTACCCGTACAGGGAGCTCTGGAAACACCATATATTTT
CASTRTGSSGNTIYF
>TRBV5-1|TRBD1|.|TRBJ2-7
TGCGCCAGCAGCCGAACAGGGGTTGTCTACGAGCAGTACTTC
CASSRTGVVYEQYF
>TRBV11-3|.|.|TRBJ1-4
TGTGCCAGCAGCTTTACGCAGGGTGGCGAAAAACTGTTTTTT
CASSFTQGGEKLFF
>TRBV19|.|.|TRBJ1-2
TGTGCCAGTAGTTCCCTCATGGGAGAGTTGTATAACTATGGCTACACCTTC
CASSSLMGELYNYGYTF
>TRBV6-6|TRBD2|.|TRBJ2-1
TGTGCCAGCACCGGACTAGGAAATGAGCAGTTCTTC
CASTGLGNEQFF
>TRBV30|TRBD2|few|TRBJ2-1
TGTGCCTGGAGTGTAATGGTAGCGGGGGGGCCAGTGGGGCAGTTCTTC
CAWSVMVAGGPVGQFF
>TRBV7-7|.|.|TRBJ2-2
TGTGCCAGCAGCCCTGCCTCGAGGGTCGGGGAGCTGTTTTTT
CASSPASRVGELFF
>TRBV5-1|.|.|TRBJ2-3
TGCGCCAGCAGCTTGGAAAGGCCCACAGATACGCAGTATTTT
CASSLERPTDTQYF
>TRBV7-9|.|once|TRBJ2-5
TGTGCCAGCAGCGCCGGGCGGCAAGAGACCCAGTACTTC
CASSAGRQETQYF
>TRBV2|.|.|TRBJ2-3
TGTGCCAGCAGTGGGGGGCAGACTAGCACAGATACGCAGTATTTT
CASSGGQTSTDTQYF
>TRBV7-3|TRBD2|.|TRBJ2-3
TGTGCCAGCAGCTTCTTAGCGGGGGGAACAGATACGCAGTATTTT
CASSFLAGGTDTQYF
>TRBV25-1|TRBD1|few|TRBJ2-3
TGTGCCAGCCAGGGACAGCCTACAGATACGCAGTATTTT
CASQGQPTDTQYF
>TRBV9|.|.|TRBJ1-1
TGTGCCAGCAGCGTAGCGGAGGGGGTAGCTTTCTTT
CASSVAEGVAFF
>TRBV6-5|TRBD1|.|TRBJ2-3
TGTGCCAGCGACCGACAGGGGGCATCAGATACGCAGTATTTT
CASDRQGASDTQYF
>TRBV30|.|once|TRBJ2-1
TGTGCCTGGAGTGTACTCGTCAATGAGCAGTTCTTC
CAWSVLVNEQFF
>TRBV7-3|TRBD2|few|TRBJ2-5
TGTGCCAGCAGCGATGGGACTAGCTCCGAGACCCAGTACTTC
CASSDGTSSETQYF
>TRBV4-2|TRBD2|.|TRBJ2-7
TGTGCCAGCAGCCCCGGGGTAGCGGGGGCCCACGAGCAGTACTTC
CASSPGVAGAHEQYF
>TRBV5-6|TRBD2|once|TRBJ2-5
TGTGCCAGCAGCTTCTTGAAGCGGGGGGGCCCCCTCCAAGAGACCCAGTACTTC
CASSFLKRGGPLQETQYF
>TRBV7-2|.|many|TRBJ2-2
TGTGCCAGCAGTTTTACTCGGGGCACCGGGGAGCTGTTTTTT
CASSFTRGTGELFF
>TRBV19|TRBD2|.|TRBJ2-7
TGTGCCAGTAGTACACTAGCGGGGGGCTCCTACGAGCAGTACTTC
CASSTLAGGSYEQYF
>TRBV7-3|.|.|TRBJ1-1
TGTGCCAGCAGCTTAACGGGGGGCACCATGAACACTGAAGCTTTCTTT
CASSLTGGTMNTEAFF
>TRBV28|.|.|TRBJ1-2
TGTGCCAGCAGTTCAGCCTCATTTAACTATGGCTACACCTTC
CASSSASFNYGYTF
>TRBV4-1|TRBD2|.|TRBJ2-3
TGCGCCAGCAGCCAGGGACTAGCGGGGGGTCCCACAGATACGCAGTATTTT
CASSQGLAGGPTDTQYF
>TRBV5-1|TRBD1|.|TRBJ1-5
TGCGCCAGCAGCTTGGTCCAGGGACAGGGACAGCCCCAGCATTTT
CASSLVQGQGQPQHF
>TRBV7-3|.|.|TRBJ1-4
TGTGCCAGCAGCTTACTCGCCCTACAGACAGCAACTAATGAAAAACTGTTTTTT
CASSLLALQTATNEKLFF
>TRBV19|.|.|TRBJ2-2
TGTGCCAGTAGTATAGAGAGTAACACCGGGGAGCTGTTTTTT
CASSIESNTGELFF